Listed here are 21 T cell receptor beta chains from one sample, sequenced in a study of blood T cell repertoires in COVID-19. Data came from immunoSEQ multiplex PCR; TCRdb stores just in-frame clones and leaves some out. The table lists about 140,000 clones, over 75% of them singletons. The source material was peripheral blood. The source is a man in his forties or fifties with acute or convalescent COVID-19.

The rearrangement links TRBV5-1 to TRBJ2-5; the match to TRBD1 covers 8 bases. Germline V gene data show CDR1 as SGHRS and CDR2 as YFSETQ. This CDR3 is 14 amino acids long. With 4 bases clipped from V and 6 bases from J, the junction kept 8 bases outside the gene matches. This chain's CDR3 is CASSKGQDMKTQYF. CDR3 DNA sequence: TGCGCCAGCAGCAAGGGACAGGATATGAAGACCCAGTACTTC.

The gene calls are TRBV29-1 and TRBJ2-3; the D gene is possibly TRBD2 (6 bases). Germline-derived CDR1 and CDR2 are SQVTM and ANQGSEA. The V end was cut by 7 bases, the J end by 1 base, with 12 bases between. CDR3 size: 13 residues. The CDR3 loop reads CSGGASGTDTQYF. As DNA, the CDR3 is TGCAGCGGTGGGGCTAGCGGCACAGATACGCAGTATTTT.

The chain is built from TRBV9 and TRBJ2-7; the D is unclear. Germline V gene data show CDR1 as SGDLS and CDR2 as YYNGEE. V lost 5 bases, J lost 2 bases, and 8 bases lay in between. The CDR3 is 12 residues long. CDR3 in DNA: TGTGCCAGCAGAGGAGATACCTACGAGCAGTACTTC. Translating gives CASRGDTYEQYF.

J is TRBJ2-7 and V is TRBV7-8; 9 nucleotides match TRBD2. Germline CDR1 is SGHVS and CDR2 is FQNEAQ. J gave up 5 bases and V 3 bases, and 8 bases lay outside the gene matches. The CDR3 runs 15 residues. CDR3 in amino acids: CASSLSGLASHEQYF. The CDR3 DNA reads as TGTGCCAGCAGCTTGTCAGGACTAGCGTCCCACGAGCAGTACTTC.

The J gene is TRBJ2-5, the V gene TRBV28; 8 bases map to TRBD1. The germline CDR1 and CDR2 sequences are MDHEN and SYDVKM. With V trimmed by 6 bases and J by 5 bases, 11 bases remained unmatched. This CDR3 contains 15 residues. CDR3 sequence (DNA): TGTGCCAGCAGGTTAGCCCGGACAGGGCGGGAGACCCAGTACTTC. Protein sequence: CASRLARTGRETQYF.

This clone was recorded only once. This sequence joins TRBV15 and TRBJ2-3, with 10 positions matching TRBD2. The CDR3 is 15 amino acids. The trim removed 5 bases at V and 3 bases at J, leaving 5 bases unmatched. Germline CDR1 and CDR2: LNHNV and YYDKDF (reference sequence). The CDR3 coding sequence is TGTGCCACCAGCCCAGGACTAGCGGAAACAGATACGCAGTATTTT. Translation gives CATSPGLAETDTQYF. Full variable domain (outside the CDR3, taken from reference TRBV15 and TRBJ2-3): DAMVIQNPRYQVTQFGKPVTLSCSQTLNHNVMYWYQQKSSQAPKLLFHYYDKDFNNEADTPDNFQSRRPNTSFCFLDIRSPGLGDTAMYLCATSPGLAETDTQYFGPGTRLTVL.

The CDR3 loop reads CASSKGQGDNEQFF. CDR3 coding DNA: TGTGCCAGTAGTAAAGGACAAGGAGACAATGAGCAGTTCTTC. The chain couples TRBV19 to TRBJ2-1; D possibly corresponds to TRBD1 (5 bases). Germline lookup yields CDR1 LNHDA and CDR2 SQIVND (reference sequence). This CDR3 is 14 amino acids long. V lost 4 bases to trimming and J lost 5 bases, with 12 bases between them.

This chain joins TRBV2 and TRBJ2-7; no reliable D call. The germline CDR1 and CDR2 sequences are SNHLY and FYNNEI. This CDR3 spans 13 amino acids. Trimming took 3 bases from V and 2 from J, leaving 8 bases between them. The CDR3 here is CASSEGRTYEQYF. Written as DNA, the CDR3 is TGTGCCAGCAGTGAGGGCAGGACCTACGAGCAGTACTTC.

This clone was found once. The genes are TRBV18 and TRBJ2-1; 7 positions match TRBD2. The CDR3 extends over 15 amino acids. Germline V CDR1 and CDR2: KGHSH, LQKENI. V was clipped by 6 bases and J by 1 base; unmatched bases: 6. The CDR3 DNA reads as TGTGCCAGCTCGCCGAGCGGGATTTCCTACAATGAGCAGTTCTTC. It codes for CASSPSGISYNEQFF.

This chain joins TRBV18 and TRBJ2-5, with 10 bases identical to TRBD2. Looked up from germline, CDR1 is KGHSH and CDR2 is LQKENI. The V and J ends lost 7 bases and 2 bases, in that order; junction bases with no gene match: 7. This CDR3 contains 15 residues. The CDR3 loop reads CASFPGLAAQETQYF. CDR3 nucleotide sequence: TGTGCCAGCTTCCCTGGACTAGCGGCACAAGAGACCCAGTACTTC.

V usage is TRBV7-8 and J usage is TRBJ1-2; TRBD1 matches at 8 bases. Trimming removed 5 bases from V and 8 bases from J; junction bases left unmatched: 10. The CDR3 has 14 amino acids. Germline loops: CDR1 SGHVS, CDR2 FQNEAQ. The CDR3 DNA sequence: TGTGCCAGCAGCAAGACAGGGACAGGTCTCGGCTACACCTTC. Its protein product is CASSKTGTGLGYTF.

A single count supports this clone. The V call is TRBV14, the J call TRBJ2-3; TRBD2 aligns across 7 bases. V gave up 0 bases and J gave up 2 bases; unmatched junction bases: 11. CDR3 size: 18 residues. Germline loops: CDR1 SGHDN, CDR2 FVKESK. The DNA for the CDR3 is TGTGCCAGCAGCCAAGAAGTGGGATTAGCGGGTCTCACAGATACGCAGTATTTT. As protein: CASSQEVGLAGLTDTQYF.

The V and J genes are TRBV18 and TRBJ2-1, with D perhaps TRBD1 (5 bases). Trimming shortened V by 3 bases and J by 7 bases, and 13 bases separated the two germline ends. Looked up from germline, CDR1 is KGHSH and CDR2 is LQKENI. The CDR3 is made up of 14 amino acids. CDR3 sequence reads: CASSPRRVVNEQFF. CDR3 DNA: TGTGCCAGCTCACCCCGCAGGGTAGTTAATGAGCAGTTCTTC. The entire variable domain, with the rest obtained from reference TRBV18 and TRBJ2-1, is as follows: NAGVMQNPRHLVRRRGQEARLRCSPMKGHSHVYWYRQLPEEGLKFMVYLQKENIIDESGMPKERFSAEFPKEGPSILRIQQVVRGDSAAYFCASSPRRVVNEQFFGPGTRLTVL.

The CDR3 loop is CASSKQGGITDTQYF. The CDR3 DNA reads as TGTGCCAGCAGCAAGCAGGGAGGTATCACAGATACGCAGTATTTT. The rearrangement uses TRBV7-3 and TRBJ2-3; D possibly corresponds to TRBD2 (6 bases). The CDR3 runs 15 residues. The germline V gene has CDR1 SGHTA and CDR2 FQGTGA. Trimming took 5 bases from V and 2 from J, leaving 14 bases between them.

The J gene is TRBJ1-5, the V gene TRBV12-3 or TRBV12-4; 8 bases line up with TRBD1. The junction had 6 bases not matched to a gene; V was cut back by 7 bases and J by 7 bases. The CDR3 sequence is 13 residues long. DNA for the CDR3: TGTGCCAGCAAAAGACAGGGGAACCAGCCCCAGCATTTT. Its protein is CASKRQGNQPQHF.

Points on this clone: The identical CDR3 is also encoded by other nucleotide sequences in the sample. V is TRBV7-2 and J is TRBJ2-7; D is unclear. Per germline, CDR1 SGHTA and CDR2 FQGNSA. V lost 6 bases and J lost 2, with 5 bases in between. This CDR3 comprises 11 residues. The CDR3 here is CASSYTYEQYF. Here the CDR3 DNA reads TGTGCCAGCAGTTATACCTACGAGCAGTACTTC.

The sample holds a few counts of this clone. The same CDR3 arises from other DNA sequences in this sample as well. This chain joins TRBV19 and TRBJ1-1, with unresolved D. V lost 3 bases and J 1 base, leaving 6 bases between the germline ends. CDR3 length: 13 residues. CDR1 is LNHDA, CDR2 SQIVND, per germline (reference sequence). The CDR3 sequence is CASSIGGNTEAFF. The CDR3 nucleotides read TGTGCCAGTAGTATTGGCGGGAACACTGAAGCTTTCTTT.

The rearrangement uses TRBV5-4 and TRBJ2-6, with TRBD2 as a possible D gene (5 bases). Looked up from germline, CDR1 is SGHNT and CDR2 is YYREEE (reference sequence). The CDR3 spans 17 residues. The ends were cut back, 5 bases at V and 0 bases at J, with 15 bases in the middle. CDR3 in amino acids: CASSPRGPASGANVLTF. The CDR3 DNA reads as TGTGCCAGCAGTCCTAGAGGGCCAGCCTCTGGGGCCAACGTCCTGACTTTC. The variable domain in full, completed from reference TRBV5-4 and TRBJ2-6, reads ETGVTQSPTHLIKTRGQQVTLRCSSQSGHNTVSWYQQALGQGPQFIFQYYREEENGRGNFPPRFSGLQFPNYSSELNVNALELDDSALYLCASSPRGPASGANVLTFGAGSRLTVL.

The genes are TRBV9 and TRBJ1-6, with TRBD1 matching over 10 bases. Germline V lookup: CDR1 SGDLS, CDR2 YYNGEE. V gave up 4 bases and J gave up 9 bases; unmatched junction bases: 1. The CDR3 has 13 amino acids. CDR3: CASSRDRGSPLHF. The CDR3 coding sequence is TGTGCCAGCAGCCGGGACAGGGGTTCACCCCTCCACTTT.

V and J are TRBV5-6 and TRBJ2-3; maybe TRBD2 (7 bases). The CDR3 runs to 15 residues. Germline loops: CDR1 SGHDT, CDR2 YYEEEE. Trimming took 4 bases from V and 5 from J, leaving 17 bases between them. The CDR3 spells CASSAQGRGGDTQYF. CDR3 coding DNA: TGTGCCAGCAGCGCGCAGGGGAGGGGTGGAGATACGCAGTATTTT.

This chain connects TRBV9 to TRBJ2-1; D possibly corresponds to TRBD2 (5 bases). Germline lookup yields CDR1 SGDLS and CDR2 YYNGEE. The CDR3 is made up of 16 amino acids. V shed 1 base and J shed 7 bases, with 18 bases lying between them. CDR3 sequence: CASSVMSGPSGNEQFF. In DNA, the CDR3 is TGTGCCAGCAGCGTAATGAGTGGACCCTCGGGAAATGAGCAGTTCTTC.